The rows below give T cell receptor beta chains drawn from one sample of a study of blood T cell repertoires in COVID-19. Sequencing used immunoSEQ multiplex PCR; TCRdb keeps in-frame clones, though not all of them. The table records 160,000 or so clones, about four fifths of them present only once. The sample consisted of peripheral blood. The receptor source for this set is a man between 60 and 75 years old with active or convalescent COVID-19. The CDR3 runs from the conserved cysteine through the conserved F or W. Fields, in order: CDR3 protein, V gene.

CASSLTGGYGYTF | TRBV12-3/TRBV12-4
CASSLSHGQGEEYF | TRBV7-2
CASSIGKGYGYTF | TRBV19
CASSLGLAGGPGANVLTF | TRBV7-9
CASSSSRGVRETQYF | TRBV7-2
CASSIESGTVYNEQFF | TRBV19
CASSKGTALGDIQYF | TRBV7-2
CASSLTGLSYEQYF | TRBV5-5
CASSIGERGHVVAKNIQYF | TRBV19
CASSVIGTGLYEQYF | TRBV28
CASSNRGEETQYF | TRBV6-5
CSVEATSTDTQYF | TRBV29-1
CASSERAGGPGEQFF | TRBV7-8
CSVEGGRGNTIYF | TRBV29-1
CASSMWTGDGYTF | TRBV11-2
CASSLSGEYQETQYF | TRBV5-1
CASSLQRDTEAFF | TRBV6-6
CASSLGGRQYNEQFF | TRBV5-1
CASSPGQGNSYEQYF | TRBV6-5
CASSLKTGSETQYF | TRBV5-6
CASSDWQETQYF | TRBV5-1
CASSYGGSQETQYF | TRBV6-2/TRBV6-3
CASSLRLDLETQYF | TRBV5-1
CATGAGGGAYEQYF | TRBV15
CASSLSSWRNTEAFF | TRBV27
CASSQDWGGNSPLHF | TRBV4-2
CASSLRGFETQYF | TRBV12-3/TRBV12-4
CASSDGRGTNLGETQYF | TRBV6-1
CASSRVDNSPLHF | TRBV5-8
CASSIRARRLETQYF | TRBV19
CASSQDQQGTEAFF | TRBV4-1
CATRGGRDTQYF | TRBV28
CASSYRGLNSPLHF | TRBV28
CASTRTGTFQETQYF | TRBV28
CASSNRDRRHEQYF | TRBV19
CASARGPEGRGETQYF | TRBV27
CASSEGTGGPSGNTIYF | TRBV25-1
CASSPIGAGGITSTDTQYF | TRBV2
CASGGTGGYEQYF | TRBV2
CASSFWTGGSGELFF | TRBV19
CASSYEGDQPQHF | TRBV6-2/TRBV6-3
CASGGGVAEAFF | TRBV6-5
CASSSLGEVGEKLFF | TRBV7-2
CASSPPTGMPYEQYF | TRBV18
CASSVSRGDQPQHF | TRBV2
CSPRTGNNEQFF | TRBV29-1
CASSALTGALGTGELFF | TRBV18
CASSLDGLNTEAFF | TRBV5-1
CASSIDPKFSRDRGNQPQHF | TRBV19
CASGDIGLGEQFF | TRBV12-5